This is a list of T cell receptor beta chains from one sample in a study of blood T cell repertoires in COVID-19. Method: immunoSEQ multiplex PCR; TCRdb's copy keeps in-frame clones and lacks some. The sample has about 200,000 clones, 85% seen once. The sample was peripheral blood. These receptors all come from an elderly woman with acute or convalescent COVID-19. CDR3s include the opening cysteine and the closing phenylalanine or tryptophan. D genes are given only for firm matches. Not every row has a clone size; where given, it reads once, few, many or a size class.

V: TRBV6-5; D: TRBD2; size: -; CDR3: CASSYGLAGGVYEQYF
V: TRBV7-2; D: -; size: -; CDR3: CASSIDRVDNSPLHF
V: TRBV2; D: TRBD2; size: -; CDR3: CASIGLAGGQWNEQFF
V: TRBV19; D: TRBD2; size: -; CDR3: CASSTRWAGVGNEQFF
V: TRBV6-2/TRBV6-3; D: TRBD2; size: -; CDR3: CASSHAGLAAGELFF
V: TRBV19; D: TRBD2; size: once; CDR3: CASSKRTSGRVLFAKNIQYF
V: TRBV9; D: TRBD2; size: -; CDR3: CASSPIASGPYEQYF
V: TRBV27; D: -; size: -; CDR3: CASSLGSHNRYTF
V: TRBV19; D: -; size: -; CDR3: CASSPPGGFSDRWGTEAFF
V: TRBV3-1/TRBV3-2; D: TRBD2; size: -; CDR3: CASSQDPLAGRTDTQYF
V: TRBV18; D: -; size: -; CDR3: CASSPRWTDPSVGGYTF
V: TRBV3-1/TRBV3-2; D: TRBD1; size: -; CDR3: CASSLDRGLTNEKLFF
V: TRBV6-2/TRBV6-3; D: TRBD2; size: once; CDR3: CASSYSGPIAGGNGANVLTF
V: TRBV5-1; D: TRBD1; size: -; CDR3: CASGQGSSGNTIYF
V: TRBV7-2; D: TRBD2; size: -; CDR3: CASSFGGGPADTQYF
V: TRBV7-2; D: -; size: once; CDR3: CASSLGQGRSTEAFF
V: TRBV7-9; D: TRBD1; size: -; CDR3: CASSLVVGRGTYGYTF
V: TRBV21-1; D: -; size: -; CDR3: CASSKITGDEKLFF
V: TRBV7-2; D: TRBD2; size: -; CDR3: CASSFSGSGDEQFF
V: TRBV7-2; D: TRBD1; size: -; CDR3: CASSLALGGGTDTQYF
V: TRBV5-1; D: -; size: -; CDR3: CASSLDSALSASPLHF
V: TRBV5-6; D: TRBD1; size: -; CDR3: CASSIDRGIVETQYF